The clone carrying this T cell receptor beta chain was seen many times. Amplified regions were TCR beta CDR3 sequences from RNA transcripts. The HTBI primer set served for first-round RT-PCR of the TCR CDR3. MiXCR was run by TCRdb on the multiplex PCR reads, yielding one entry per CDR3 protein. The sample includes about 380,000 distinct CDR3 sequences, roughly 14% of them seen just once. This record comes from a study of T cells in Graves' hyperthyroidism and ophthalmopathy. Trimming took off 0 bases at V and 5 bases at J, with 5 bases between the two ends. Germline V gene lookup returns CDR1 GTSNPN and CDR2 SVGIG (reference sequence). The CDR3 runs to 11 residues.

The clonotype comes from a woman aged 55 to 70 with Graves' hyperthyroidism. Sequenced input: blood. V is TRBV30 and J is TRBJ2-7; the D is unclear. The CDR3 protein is CAWSVSDEQYF. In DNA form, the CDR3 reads TGTGCCTGGAGTGTAAGCGACGAGCAGTACTTC.